The rows below give T cell receptor beta chains drawn from one sample of a study of cytomegalovirus exposure and HLA in healthy donors. Profiling relied on immunoSEQ multiplex PCR, and the TCRdb table lists in-frame clones only, not all of them. The table includes 110,000 or so clones, more than 65% detected once. Source material: PBMCs. The source of these receptors is a woman aged 18-29 years in good health and CMV-seronegative. Both conserved end residues are part of each CDR3. A D gene is named only where the DNA matches it firmly. The size entry is marked missing in some rows and otherwise reads once, few, many or a size class.

TRBV25-1	.	TRBJ2-5	.	TGTGCCAGCAGTGAATGGGGCGGCAGATTCGTAGAGACCCAGTACTTC	CASSEWGGRFVETQYF
TRBV6-1	TRBD1	TRBJ1-1	.	TGTGCCAGCAGGTCCAGGGGGAGTGGTGGTGAAGCTTTCTTT	CASRSRGSGGEAFF
TRBV15	.	TRBJ1-5	.	TGTGCCACCAGCAGGTCAGTAGGGGTAGTCGTTAGCAATCAGCCCCAGCATTTT	CATSRSVGVVVSNQPQHF
TRBV6-1	.	TRBJ2-5	.	TGTGCCAGCAGTGAAGTTGGGGGCCTATCCGTAGTTGAGACCCAGTACTTC	CASSEVGGLSVVETQYF
TRBV5-6	.	TRBJ2-2	.	TGTGCCAGCAGCATGCGGGACAGCCCTTTCGGGGAGCTGTTTTTT	CASSMRDSPFGELFF
TRBV15	.	TRBJ2-7	.	TGTGCCACCAGCAGAGATCTTCTCCTCGGCGAGGGGGGGTACGAGCAGTACTTC	CATSRDLLLGEGGYEQYF
TRBV18	TRBD2	TRBJ2-5	.	TGTGCCAGCTCACCACCGCAGCGGGGGGGCAGGGAGACCCAGTACTTC	CASSPPQRGGRETQYF
TRBV19	TRBD1	TRBJ1-1	.	TGTGCCAGTAGTATTAGGACAGGGCTGAACACTGAAGCTTTCTTT	CASSIRTGLNTEAFF
TRBV6-4	.	TRBJ1-5	.	TGTGCCAGCAGTCTGTTCCGGGATCAGCCCCAGCATTTT	CASSLFRDQPQHF
TRBV30	.	TRBJ1-6	.	TGTGCCTGGAGTGTATTCGGCGACAGCTCCTATAATTCACCCCTCCACTTT	CAWSVFGDSSYNSPLHF
TRBV18	.	TRBJ2-5	.	TGTGCCAGCTCACCGCGAGGGATCCAAGAGACCCAGTACTTC	CASSPRGIQETQYF
TRBV19	.	TRBJ1-2	few	TGTGCCAGTAACTTCAGGGAGGCAGATGGCTACACCTTC	CASNFREADGYTF
TRBV27	.	TRBJ1-1	.	TGTGCCAGCAGTGACAGGCCGAACACTGAAGCTTTCTTT	CASSDRPNTEAFF
TRBV29-1	TRBD1	TRBJ2-7	.	TGCAGCGTTGAAGATAAGGGGGCATCGTACGAGCAGTACTTC	CSVEDKGASYEQYF
TRBV18	.	TRBJ1-4	.	TGTGCCAGCTCACCGGAGCGGCAAGTTAATGAAAAACTGTTTTTT	CASSPERQVNEKLFF
TRBV5-4	TRBD1	TRBJ2-7	.	TGTGCCAGCAGCCCCGCAGGGGGCAGGGGGTGGACCTACGAGCAGTACTTC	CASSPAGGRGWTYEQYF
TRBV2	.	TRBJ2-1	.	TGTGCCAGCAGTGAACAGGGAACTTACAATGAGCAGTTCTTC	CASSEQGTYNEQFF
TRBV5-1	TRBD1	TRBJ2-7	.	TGCGCCAGCAGCTGGGACAGGAGCTACGAGCAGTACTTC	CASSWDRSYEQYF
TRBV18	.	TRBJ1-1	.	TGTGCCAGCTCATCGGGACACACGAACACTGAAGCTTTCTTT	CASSSGHTNTEAFF
TRBV19	.	TRBJ1-5	.	TGTGCCAGCGGGTCCGGCAATCAGCCCCAGCATTTT	CASGSGNQPQHF
TRBV7-9	.	TRBJ1-1	.	TGTGCCAGCAGCTTAGAGACCCCCGAGGTCTTT	CASSLETPEVF
TRBV29-1	.	TRBJ1-1	.	TGCAGCGTTAGGGAGGCGAGGTTTGAAGCTTTCTTT	CSVREARFEAFF
TRBV7-9	TRBD2	TRBJ2-1	.	TGTGCCAGCAGCTTTCTAGCGGGGTTCAATGAGCAGTTCTTC	CASSFLAGFNEQFF
TRBV5-1	TRBD1	TRBJ2-2	.	TGCGCCAGCAGCTTACAGGGGGCGCAAAGCACCGGGGAGCTGTTTTTT	CASSLQGAQSTGELFF
TRBV19	.	TRBJ2-1	.	TGTGCCAGTAGTTACTCCTACAATGAGCAGTTCTTC	CASSYSYNEQFF
TRBV10-2	.	TRBJ1-3	.	TGCGCCAGCAGTGAACGGGTGGAGAACACCATATATTTT	CASSERVENTIYF
TRBV2	.	TRBJ2-7	.	TGTGCCAGCAGTGATTACGGGAACTACGAGCAGTACTTC	CASSDYGNYEQYF
TRBV19	.	TRBJ2-7	.	TGTGCCAGAAGGGGCTCGATTTACGAGCAGTACTTC	CARRGSIYEQYF
TRBV6-1	.	TRBJ2-7	few	TGTGCCAGCAGTGACGGCGGGCACTCCTACGAGCAGTACTTC	CASSDGGHSYEQYF
TRBV7-2	.	TRBJ2-3	.	TGTACCAGCAGCTTACTAGTGACAGATACGCAGTATTTT	CTSSLLVTDTQYF
TRBV9	.	TRBJ2-3	.	TGTGCCAGCAGCGAGACCAGGGATACGCAGTATTTT	CASSETRDTQYF
TRBV7-2	.	TRBJ2-2	.	TGTGCCAGCAGCTTAGTCGGGAATCCCACCGGGGAGCTGTTTTTT	CASSLVGNPTGELFF
TRBV27	TRBD1	TRBJ1-2	.	TGTGCCAGCAGACGAAGGGACAGGGTCTATGGCTACACCTTC	CASRRRDRVYGYTF
TRBV29-1	.	TRBJ1-5	few	TGCAGCGTTGTGGCAGGGGTGGATCAGCCCCAGCATTTT	CSVVAGVDQPQHF
TRBV5-6	TRBD1	TRBJ1-1	.	TGTGCCAGCAGCGTAGGACAGGCCATGAACACTGAAGCTTTCTTT	CASSVGQAMNTEAFF
TRBV5-5	.	TRBJ1-1	.	TGTGCCAGCAGCAGGCGGGGCGTTGAAGCTTTCTTT	CASSRRGVEAFF
TRBV25-1	.	TRBJ2-7	once	TGTGCCAGCAGTGAATATATAGGGGACAAGCGCAACGAGCAGTACTTC	CASSEYIGDKRNEQYF
TRBV6-1	.	TRBJ2-7	.	TGTGCCAGCAGTGGGCCGTGGGGGGAGTCCCACGAGCAGTACTTC	CASSGPWGESHEQYF
TRBV2	TRBD2	TRBJ2-1	.	TGTGCCAGCAGTGTACTGACTAGCCAATACAATGAGCAGTTCTTC	CASSVLTSQYNEQFF
TRBV6-5	.	TRBJ1-3	.	TGTGCCAGCAGTTACCAGGCAACCTCTGGAAACACCATATATTTT	CASSYQATSGNTIYF